This T cell receptor (beta chain) was documented in a study of cytomegalovirus exposure and HLA in healthy donors (TCRdb year 2017). Regarding the complete study: According to an earlier analysis of several hundred of the donors, about 179 million T cells yielded some 110 million unique TCR beta sequences and 276 Gb of sequence data. Donor age, sex, ethnicity and CMV serostatus were compiled together with the repertoire data. The study profiled the T cell repertoires of hundreds of subjects by immunosequencing and related them to cytomegalovirus serostatus. An earlier analysis of some 500 of the donors used high-throughput TCR beta sequencing to judge whether each TCR beta V gene segment behaved as functional or pseudogenic. A later analysis re-analyzed previously published TCR beta repertoires from approximately 700 donors and added high-resolution HLA genotyping to study TCR occurrence patterns. The study aimed to test whether signatures of past pathogen exposure could be identified by cataloging public T cell receptors. Class I and class II HLA loci were covered by the typing at four-digit resolution. Because of strong linkage in the cohort, 5 or 6 DR-DQ haplotypes were treated as single units for association and clustering. The genetic ancestry cluster associated with self-reported Caucasian donors included about 84% of the 300 to 450 genotyped donors. Every repertoire in the discovery cohort had been generated on one and the same sequencing platform. Along with the approximately 620-subject first cohort, a separate validation cohort of roughly 110 different subjects was used. The study combined high-throughput TCR immunosequencing, statistical association of individual TCRs with disease status, and machine learning to predict cytomegalovirus infection status. Across some 400 genotyped donors of the cohort, an average of approximately 220,000 unique TCR beta nucleotide sequences per donor were sequenced, and roughly 20% of those sequences were non-productive. Roughly 300 gigabases of sequencing data and 75 million to 85 million unique TCR sequences made up an early release that covered 640 HLA-typed donors. Genome-wide SNP genotypes for about three fifths of the roughly 670 donors were used in a later genetic analysis, which treated that subset as a discovery cohort. In the later analysis, no new phenotypic data were used to find candidate immune exposures; instead, reliance was placed on TCR beta sequences and their occurrence across donors. The number of typed donors differed by locus: roughly 629-640 for A, B, C, DRB1 and DQB1; 522 for DQA1; 606 for DPA1; and some 470 for DPB1. What the work shows at the level of the full study, not this receptor alone: In a later analysis, about 17,000 TCR beta sequences were associated with specific HLA alleles at a false discovery rate of 0.05. The authors suggested that the approach could potentially be extended to other disease states and immunological phenotypes. Because some donors lacked HLA typing at each locus, the association tests relied only on the typed subset. Assigning TCR associations to individual alleles was difficult when HLA alleles, especially DR and DQ, strongly co-occurred. According to a later genetic analysis, donors in an Asian-associated ancestry cluster had fewer N-insertions in productive TCRs than the approximately 670-donor mean. An earlier analysis of approximately 570 of the donors showed that most TCR beta V segments appeared in productive rearrangements either about 90% or about 30% of the time, which broadly matched IMGT annotations. A further reported finding was that TCR beta sequences accurately predicted the HLA-A and HLA-B alleles for most subjects in the first cohort. Roughly uniform sequencing depth across donors was assumed in presence/absence analyses, although this assumption may not hold. Three of the identified cytomegalovirus-associated TCR beta chains were confirmed in vitro to be specific for cytomegalovirus antigens. A cluster of highly shared sequence variants was judged likely to represent a technical artifact of the sequencing pipeline. Because counts were too low, roughly 18 rarely observed V segments, including chromosome 9 orphons, were left out of the earlier analysis of some 600 of the donors. Most TCR sequences were observed very rarely across donors, whereas some public TCRs were present in many individuals. According to a later analysis, TCR association rates differed among HLA loci, with DRB1 alleles showing the most associated TCRs and HLA-C alleles showing the fewest. The classifier was reported to diagnose cytomegalovirus status with high specificity and sensitivity in both the original cohort and the validation cohort. A later analysis reported that several top co-occurrence clusters appeared linked to parvovirus B19, influenza, CMV and Epstein-Barr virus. Only TCR beta chains were sequenced in this cohort, and the absence of alpha or paired-chain data limited detectable features. V-gene and J-gene trimming of TCR beta chains was associated with a missense DCLRE1C variant in a later genetic analysis, and the association was replicated in an independent cohort. Correlated functional status among segregating V segments might be attributable to linkage disequilibrium, but an unknown experimental factor could not be ruled out. A later analysis found that HLA-associated TCR beta chains were more clonally expanded and had lower generation probabilities than equally common non-associated chains. Immune exposure information for the cohort was limited to CMV serostatus. In the study, some 160 TCR beta chains were listed as associated with cytomegalovirus. Most CMV-associated TCR beta chains appeared to be HLA-restricted in a later analysis, and the HLA associations seemed to be driven largely by CMV exposure. The 87-base-pair reads could not distinguish some IMGT-functional V segments, including TRBV6-2 and TRBV6-3, so those segments were excluded.

There are 14 amino acids in the CDR3, from cysteine to phenylalanine inclusive. The entry retains the CDR3 DNA only, 42 bases that are in frame from base 1. From a lookup of the germline V gene (reference sequence), CDR1 and CDR2 are WNHNN and SYGVQD. Trimming at the junction amounts to 0 bases on V and 2 bases on J, and the germline ends lie 8 bases apart. Only a few counts were recorded for this clone. This clone's antigen is unknown. Base qualities are not recorded, but no much larger clone differs from it by a single base. The cohort comprised around 700 healthy bone marrow donors. All cohort members were sampled while nominally healthy, although unrecorded immune exposures were likely present. The donor tested CMV seronegative, placing the donor among the 352 seronegative members of the cohort. A peripheral blood sample was provided by each donor, and peripheral blood mononuclear cells were used for TCR beta sequencing. The Qiagen DNeasy Blood Extraction Kit was used to extract genomic DNA from the blood cell samples.

Library preparation was by the immunoSEQ multiplex PCR assay. For the multiplex PCR, a mixture combining 60 forward primers for TCR Vbeta segments and 13 reverse primers for TCR Jbeta segments was used. The CDR3 region of rearranged TCR beta genes was amplified from genomic DNA with a multiplex PCR assay. On the Illumina HiSeq System, the amplified TCR beta libraries were sequenced as 87-base-pair reads. As for the original processing: A later analysis counted around 72 million unique TCR beta chains across the 550 to 700 repertoires, and some 11 million of these chains were shared by at least two donors. To remove PCR and sequencing errors, raw reads were error-corrected and collapsed into unique sequences using a nearest-neighbor algorithm that merged closely related sequences. To assign V, D and J gene segments, CDR3 sequences were aligned to IMGT reference sequences. For a sequence to be retained, a match of at least six nucleotides to both a V gene segment and a J gene segment was required. A rearrangement was called productive if the CDR3 had no stop codons and remained in frame with V and J, and every other rearrangement was called non-productive. CDR3 was defined by IMGT convention, running from the second conserved V-encoded cysteine to the conserved J-encoded phenylalanine. The earlier analysis of more than 450 of the donors excluded sequences that lacked an unambiguous match to a single V gene segment. In an earlier analysis of roughly 600 of the donors, a V segment was called functional when productive rearrangements were above 56.7%, and segregating when the standard deviation between donors exceeded 5%. A statistical classification framework was developed to diagnose cytomegalovirus status using the catalog of TCR beta chain sequences. V and J gene assignment, in a later analysis, came from comparing TCR nucleotide sequences with IMGT/GENE-DB human TR gene sequences. In a later analysis, CDR3 sequences and most-parsimonious VDJ recombination scenarios were assigned using the TCRdist pipeline. A later analysis defined each TCR beta chain by its CDR3 amino acid sequence plus V-gene family, and excluded reads lacking a unique V-gene family. In a later analysis, 550 to 650 highly shared, low-generation-probability nucleotide sequences were removed to address suspected cross-contamination and a sequencing artifact. A later analysis calculated a clonal expansion index for each public chain from normalized within-repertoire ranks of inferred template counts. In a later analysis, generation probabilities were computed with a VDJ recombination model fitted to out-of-frame rearrangements, and the resulting probabilities were checked against IGoR. In a later analysis, hypergeometric tests were used to score TCR-TCR, TCR-HLA and TCR-CMV co-occurrence, with a repertoire-size bias correction applied to TCR pairs. In a later analysis, false discovery rates were estimated by permuting HLA or CMV assignments 20 times. In a later analysis, co-occurring TCRs were grouped using DBSCAN, and TCRdist sequence similarity was added for clustering within HLA-allele-positive subsets. Co-occurrence clustering excluded repertoires with fewer than 30,000 or more than 120,000 public chains, plus five with anomalous nucleotide sharing. Here the immuneACCESS table is served through TCRdb, limited to in-frame sequences with V and J called. Missing clones are a known gap in these copies; in checked studies unresolved V genes cover under half, and the rest lacks a known reason. D and trimming come from the DNA, and the V and J calls and clone size come from that table. The sample table holds some 160,000 clones, of which 70% to 85% were seen once. Of the sample, 0.69% falls within the top ten clones.

Specimen: PBMCs. This receptor chain uses TRBV10-1 and TRBJ2-7; no D gene can be assigned with confidence. The clonotype originates from a woman aged 40-49 years in good health and CMV-seronegative. Read as DNA, the sequence is TGCGCCAGCAGTGAGTCCGGCGGTGCCTACGAGCAGTACTTC. Its coded protein is CASSESGGAYEQYF.